These 31 T cell receptor beta chains were sequenced from one sample in a study of T cells in narcolepsy. Data came from immunoSEQ multiplex PCR; TCRdb stores just in-frame clones and leaves some out. The table includes roughly 25,000 clones, approximately 85% detected once. Sequencing input: CD45RA- memory CD4+ T cells from PBMCs. All receptors derive from a human donor with narcolepsy.

The chain couples TRBV7-8 to TRBJ2-5, with 9 bases that match TRBD2. The J segment lost 5 bases and the V segment lost 5 bases, leaving 12 bases of the junction unmatched. This CDR3 spans 16 amino acids. Germline CDR1 SGHVS, CDR2 FQNEAQ. As DNA, the CDR3 is TGTGCCAGCAGCAAGGTTGTTGCGGGAGGGGGGGAGACCCAGTACTTC. This encodes CASSKVVAGGGETQYF.

V usage is TRBV6-5 and J usage is TRBJ1-2; tentatively, D is TRBD1 (5 bases). The CDR3 runs to 14 residues. Trimming pared 6 bases from V and 4 bases from J, leaving 15 bases between. CDR1 MNHEY and CDR2 SVGAGI come from the germline V gene. The CDR3 loop is CASSKTVSSYGYTF. In DNA, the CDR3 is TGTGCCAGCAGCAAGACAGTGTCTAGCTATGGCTACACCTTC.

The CDR3 protein is CASNRNSGTGEEQYF. CDR3 DNA sequence: TGCGCCAGCAATCGTAACTCCGGGACAGGGGAGGAGCAGTACTTC. V gene TRBV5-1 combines with J gene TRBJ2-7; 10 nucleotides agree with TRBD1. This CDR3 is built from 15 residues. The V gene end was trimmed by 6 bases and the J gene end by 7 bases; junction bases not matched to a gene: 13. Germline V gene lookup returns CDR1 SGHRS and CDR2 YFSETQ.

V usage is TRBV5-1 and J usage is TRBJ1-1, with 7 bases identical to TRBD1. CDR3 length equals 14 residues. The germline CDR1 and CDR2 sequences are SGHRS and YFSETQ. V dropped 0 bases and J dropped 6; count of bases not matched to a gene: 5. The CDR3, as DNA: TGCGCCAGCAGCTTGGAGGGACAGATGGCTGAAGCTTTCTTT. Its translation is CASSLEGQMAEAFF.

V gene TRBV5-6 combines with J gene TRBJ1-5; D might be TRBD1 (6 bases). V lost 2 bases, J lost 3 bases, and 9 bases lay in between. This CDR3 is 14 amino acids long. CDR1 is SGHDT, CDR2 YYEEEE, per germline. The CDR3 DNA reads TGTGCCAGCAGCTTCTCAGGGGCCAATCAGCCCCAGCATTTT. It codes for CASSFSGANQPQHF.

This chain uses TRBV6-4 with TRBJ2-1; TRBD2 aligns across 12 bases. CDR3 length: 18 residues. Unmatched junction bases numbered 5, after V lost 2 bases and J lost 0 bases. Germline CDR1 and CDR2: MRHNA and SNTAGT. CDR3 sequence: CASSDPTSGSGSYNEQFF. The CDR3 DNA is TGTGCCAGCAGTGACCCGACTAGCGGGAGTGGCTCCTACAATGAGCAGTTCTTC.

The V gene is TRBV7-2, the J gene TRBJ2-1; D remains unclear. Trimming removed 0 bases at V and 7 bases at J, with 7 bases between. The CDR3 loop spans 13 amino acids. Germline CDR1 SGHTA, CDR2 FQGNSA. CDR3 in DNA: TGTGCCAGCAGCTTAGCCAACGGGAATGAGCAGTTCTTC. The encoded protein is CASSLANGNEQFF.

This chain joins TRBV18 and TRBJ2-7; 8 bases align to TRBD2. Germline V gives CDR1 KGHSH, CDR2 LQKENI. The CDR3 loop spans 15 amino acids. V dropped 2 bases and J dropped 6; count of bases not matched to a gene: 9. The CDR3 is CASSPSGGRASEQYF. CDR3 DNA: TGTGCCAGCTCACCATCGGGAGGGAGGGCCTCCGAGCAGTACTTC.

This chain connects TRBV2 to TRBJ1-6; TRBD1 matches at 8 bases. V lost 3 bases to trimming and J lost 8 bases; unmatched junction nucleotides: 0. The germline CDR1 and CDR2 sequences are SNHLY and FYNNEI. This CDR3 spans 13 amino acids. Here the CDR3 DNA reads TGTGCCAGCAGTGAGGACAGGGATTCACCCCTCCACTTT. This codes for CASSEDRDSPLHF.

V and J are TRBV5-1 and TRBJ2-7, with D perhaps TRBD2 (5 bases). CDR3 size: 13 residues. Germline loops: CDR1 SGHRS, CDR2 YFSETQ. The V and J ends lost 4 bases and 1 base respectively, with 9 bases between them. This chain's CDR3 is CASSVRVSYEQYF. In DNA, the CDR3 is TGCGCCAGCAGCGTGCGGGTTTCCTACGAGCAGTACTTC.

On this clone: Other DNA sequences within the sample encode an identical CDR3. The chain is built from TRBV7-8 and TRBJ1-6; perhaps TRBD1 as D (5 bases). Germline V lookup: CDR1 SGHVS, CDR2 FQNEAQ. The CDR3 is 16 amino acids. V was cut by 1 base and J by 5 bases, with 12 bases left in between. The CDR3 protein is CASSLGGGSNNSPLHF. The CDR3 DNA sequence: TGTGCCAGCAGCTTAGGGGGGGGGTCGAATAATTCACCCCTCCACTTT.

V gene TRBV7-2 combines with J gene TRBJ1-4, with D perhaps TRBD1 (5 bases). Germline lookup yields CDR1 SGHTA and CDR2 FQGNSA. The CDR3 contains 14 residues. The germline V and J ends were trimmed by 4 bases and 8 bases, with 14 bases remaining between them. CDR3 sequence: CASSSGRGGEKLFF. The CDR3 DNA follows: TGTGCCAGCAGCTCGGGAAGGGGAGGAGAAAAACTGTTTTTT.

This chain connects TRBV28 to TRBJ1-5; D not certain. The CDR3 is made up of 15 amino acids. Deletions cut 9 bases from V and 5 bases from J, with 20 bases between. Germline V gene data show CDR1 as MDHEN and CDR2 as SYDVKM. CDR3 loop: CASMTQGSPYQPQHF. CDR3 bases: TGTGCCAGTATGACTCAAGGTTCCCCCTATCAGCCCCAGCATTTT.

This clone was counted between two and nine times. This chain joins TRBV7-9 and TRBJ1-1, with TRBD1 as a possible D gene (6 bases). The CDR3 runs to 14 residues. V shed 6 bases and J shed 1 base, with 12 bases lying between them. Germline CDR1 SEHNR, CDR2 FQNEAQ (reference sequence). The DNA of the CDR3 is TGTGCCAGCAGATTTACAGGGCCGAACACTGAAGCTTTCTTT. Translating it yields CASRFTGPNTEAFF. Filled out from reference TRBV7-9 and TRBJ1-1, the complete variable domain reads DTGVSQNPRHKITKRGQNVTFRCDPISEHNRLYWYRQTLGQGPEFLTYFQNEAQLEKSRLLSDRFSAERPKGSFSTLEIQRTEQGDSAMYLCASRFTGPNTEAFFGQGTRLTVV.

The J gene is TRBJ1-2, the V gene TRBV19, with D possibly TRBD1 on 5 matching bases. Germline loops: CDR1 LNHDA, CDR2 SQIVND (reference sequence). The CDR3 sequence is 12 residues long. The V end was cut by 4 bases, the J end by 4 bases, with 7 bases between. CDR3 residues: CASSTDTYGYTF. The CDR3 bases are TGTGCCAGTAGTACGGACACCTATGGCTACACCTTC.

The rearrangement links TRBV28 to TRBJ1-2; 9 nucleotides match TRBD1. Germline CDR1 reads MDHEN; CDR2 reads SYDVKM. CDR3 length equals 14 residues. V shed 4 bases and J 8 bases; nucleotides not matched to a gene: 8. CDR3 in DNA: TGTGCCAGCAGTTCCCCGGGACAGGGAGGGGGCTACACCTTC. Translating gives CASSSPGQGGGYTF.

The CDR3 region is CASSFDRGQRNEQFF. The CDR3 coding sequence is TGTGCCAGCAGCTTCGACAGGGGGCAGAGGAATGAGCAGTTCTTC. The chain recombines TRBV7-3 with TRBJ2-1, with 10 bases aligning to TRBD1. V trimming: 3 bases; J trimming: 7 bases; junction bases outside the gene matches: 6. From germline, CDR1 is SGHTA and CDR2 FQGTGA. The CDR3 contains 15 residues.

The CDR3 nucleotides read TGTGCCAGCAGCCAGAGGACAGGGGGCGCCGGGGCCAACGTCCTGACTTTC. It codes for CASSQRTGGAGANVLTF. The chain combines TRBV14 with TRBJ2-6; 11 bases line up with TRBD1. J lost 4 bases, V lost 3 bases, and 5 bases had no gene match. The CDR3 loop spans 17 amino acids. The V gene's germline CDR1 is SGHDN and CDR2 FVKESK.

The chain joins TRBV18 to TRBJ1-2; tentative D call: TRBD1 (6 bases). The CDR3 is 16 amino acids. V was pared by 3 bases and J by 8 bases, with 22 bases between. Germline CDR1 reads KGHSH; CDR2 reads LQKENI. The CDR3 bases are TGTGCCAGCTCACCGACACAGGGATTCGCAAACTTGGGCTACACCTTC. Translated, it gives CASSPTQGFANLGYTF.

This chain connects TRBV7-8 to TRBJ2-2, with 11 bases identical to TRBD2. The CDR3 extends over 17 amino acids. Trimming at V came to 3 bases and at J to 5 bases, leaving 8 bases not matched to a gene. Germline-derived CDR1 and CDR2 are SGHVS and FQNEAQ. CDR3 bases: TGTGCCAGCAGCTTTAGTAGCGGGAGGGCCCTAACCGGGGAGCTGTTTTTT. This gives the protein CASSFSSGRALTGELFF.

This clone appeared a few times. This chain joins TRBV30 and TRBJ2-2; perhaps TRBD2 as D (6 bases). Germline CDR1 GTSNPN, CDR2 SVGIG (reference sequence). V was cut by 2 bases and J by 0 bases, with 10 bases left in between. The CDR3 runs 15 residues. The CDR3 loop is CAWSRGGTNTGELFF. The CDR3 DNA reads as TGTGCCTGGAGTCGCGGCGGGACGAACACCGGGGAGCTGTTTTTT.

The CDR3 region has the DNA TGTGCCAGCATTCAACGGTGGAAGCGAGAATCCAATGAGCAGTTCTTC. Amino acid sequence: CASIQRWKRESNEQFF. This sequence joins TRBV2 and TRBJ2-1; D gene uncertain. The V end was cut by 7 bases, the J end by 6 bases, with 22 bases between. This CDR3 contains 16 residues. Looked up from germline, CDR1 is SNHLY and CDR2 is FYNNEI.

The V gene is TRBV7-9, the J gene TRBJ2-5; D remains ambiguous. The DNA matches TRBJ2-7 better at its end, which makes the J call doubtful. The CDR3 has 11 residues. Germline CDR1 reads SEHNR; CDR2 reads FQNEAQ (reference sequence). The CDR3 nucleotides are TGTGCCAGCACTTTACTCTACGAGCAGTACTTC. Translating it yields CASTLLYEQYF.

The V gene is TRBV15, the J gene TRBJ2-2, with D perhaps matching TRBD2 (6 bases). The V gene lost 1 base and the J gene lost 6 bases, with 12 bases spanning the gap. CDR3 size: 15 residues. Germline values: CDR1 LNHNV, CDR2 YYDKDF (reference sequence). This CDR3 reads CATSRGWREAGELFF. CDR3 nucleotides: TGTGCCACCAGCAGAGGGTGGAGGGAGGCCGGGGAGCTGTTTTTT.

The chain has TRBV5-1 and TRBJ2-3, with 9 positions matching TRBD2. Germline CDR1 is SGHRS and CDR2 is YFSETQ. The CDR3 length is 14 residues. J lost 4 bases, V lost 7 bases, and 7 bases had no gene match. The CDR3 protein is CASGAAGGPDTQYF. CDR3 coding DNA: TGCGCCAGCGGAGCTGCGGGAGGGCCAGATACGCAGTATTTT.

V is TRBV4-2 and J is TRBJ2-3; TRBD1 matches 8 bases. Germline CDR1 LGHNA, CDR2 YNFKEQ. CDR3 length equals 13 residues. Unmatched junction bases numbered 4, after V lost 4 bases and J lost 7 bases. CDR3 residues: CASSPGTGNTQYF. In DNA form, the CDR3 reads TGTGCCAGCAGCCCAGGGACAGGAAATACGCAGTATTTT.

The table lists this clone with a few counts. The V and J genes are TRBV5-6 and TRBJ1-2; TRBD1 aligns across 7 bases. Germline trimming cut 2 bases from V and 1 base from J; bases unmatched to any gene: 5. This CDR3 spans 15 amino acids. Germline loops: CDR1 SGHDT, CDR2 YYEEEE. For the CDR3, the DNA is TGTGCCAGCAGCTTCCGGGACAGAGTTAACTATGGCTACACCTTC. Its translation is CASSFRDRVNYGYTF.

The rearrangement links TRBV5-1 to TRBJ1-1, with D perhaps matching TRBD1 (6 bases). The CDR3 is 14 amino acids. V was pared by 5 bases and J by 1 base, with 12 bases between. Germline V gene data show CDR1 as SGHRS and CDR2 as YFSETQ. The CDR3 protein is CASSLTGPNTEAFF. In DNA, the CDR3 is TGCGCCAGCAGTCTAACAGGGCCGAACACTGAAGCTTTCTTT.

Points on this clone: This CDR3 is also generated by other DNA sequences in the sample. This chain joins TRBV5-1 and TRBJ2-3, with 10 nucleotides matching TRBD2. Germline CDR1 and CDR2: SGHRS and YFSETQ. The V and J ends lost 8 bases and 3 bases, in that order; junction bases with no gene match: 9. The CDR3 has 15 residues. This CDR3 reads CASMPIAGGTDTQYF. The CDR3 DNA sequence: TGCGCCAGTATGCCTATAGCGGGAGGTACAGATACGCAGTATTTT. The full variable domain, completed using reference TRBV5-1 and TRBJ2-3, is KAGVTQTPRYLIKTRGQQVTLSCSPISGHRSVSWYQQTPGQGLQFLFEYFSETQRNKGNFPGRFSGRQFSNSRSEMNVSTLELGDSALYLCASMPIAGGTDTQYFGPGTRLTVL.

V usage is TRBV13 and J usage is TRBJ2-7; 13 nucleotides align to TRBD2. The J call may be mistaken, given a closer DNA end match to TRBJ2-1. The CDR3 is made up of 15 amino acids. From germline, CDR1 is PRHDT and CDR2 FYEKMQ (reference sequence). CDR3 nucleotides: TGTGCCAGCAGCTTAACTAGCGGGAGGGCCGGTGAGCAGTTCTTC. This translates into CASSLTSGRAGEQFF.

CDR3 protein: CASSNPDRGINEQYF. The CDR3 bases are TGTGCCAGCAGCAACCCGGACAGGGGGATTAACGAGCAGTACTTC. The rearrangement links TRBV5-5 to TRBJ2-7; 10 nucleotides match TRBD1. Per the germline V gene, CDR1 is SGHKS and CDR2 is YYEKEE (reference sequence). The CDR3 is made up of 15 amino acids. The trim removed 4 bases at V and 5 bases at J, leaving 9 bases unmatched.